This T cell receptor beta chain is drawn from a study of blood T cell repertoires in COVID-19 (TCRdb year 2020). Study-level background: The collaborator samples originated in the United States, Italy and Spain and spanned the acute and convalescent phases of COVID-19. HLA class I and class II types, where available, came from metadata supplied by the sample provider rather than from assay-based typing. Samples were obtained from the ongoing ImmuneRACE study (first 160 participants) and from 1,254 subjects provided by 6 global collaborators. The repertoires were released in a freely available public database intended as a resource for research on the immune response to SARS-CoV-2. Deeply sampled blood TCRbeta repertoires from subjects exposed to, actively infected with, or recovered from COVID-19 were included in the dataset. The sample metadata nearly always contained a de-identified subject ID, COVID-19 status, age in years and sex. The material from the prospective study consisted of cDNA or gDNA derived from T cells, B-cell-depleted T cells, or PBMCs.

On the study overall, not on this receptor specifically: Clinical and demographic metadata were provided uncurated, with the amount varying by source and participant.

TCRbeta CDR3 regions were amplified from genomic DNA using the immunoSEQ Assay, a bias-controlled multiplex PCR. The paper's processing steps were these. Within the assay, amplification of reference gene primers was used to estimate how many nucleated cells each sample contained. To quantify the absolute abundance of each unique TCRbeta CDR3 rearrangement, sequence reads were collapsed and filtered. For each sample, productive Simpson clonality was calculated as the square root of Simpson's diversity index across productive rearrangements. In TCRdb, the immuneACCESS table is reduced to in-frame sequences with V and J assigned. These tables do not hold every clone; where another copy was compared, an unresolved V gene accounts for under half, and the others remain unexplained. That table furnishes V, J and clone size, whereas the DNA furnished D and trimming. In all, the sample holds roughly 180,000 clones, and more than 65% of those were seen once. Jointly, the top ten make up around 8% of the sample.

V is trimmed back by 4 bases and J by 2 bases, and the junction contains 9 bases that no gene match accounts for. CDR1 is given as GTSNPN and CDR2 as SVGIG, both from the germline V gene (reference sequence). The CDR3 spans 16 residues, from the cysteine through the phenylalanine. Only CDR3 DNA remains: 48 bases, in frame from the first base. For this clone: This receptor's antigen is unknown. No much larger clone is present one base from it, and per-base qualities are unavailable.

At one collaborating source in Seattle, patients were enrolled during active infection and were followed longitudinally through the course of disease. Each collaborating institution followed its own protocols to collect whole blood in K2EDTA tubes. For TCRbeta analysis, collaborators shipped samples as frozen whole blood, isolated PBMCs, or DNA extracted from either of those sample types. The receptor was derived from a woman aged 55-70 years with COVID-19, enrolled during active disease. The sample taken for sequencing was peripheral blood. In this chain, TRBV30 is recombined with TRBJ2-5, and TRBD2 matches 11 of the central bases. The CDR3 protein is CAWTSGTSGPQETQYF. The DNA is TGTGCCTGGACATCCGGGACTAGCGGACCACAAGAGACCCAGTACTTC.